This T cell receptor (beta chain) was sequenced for a study of shared clonotypes between healthy human individuals. Clones were sequenced by immunoSEQ multiplex PCR, and TCRdb holds only the in-frame ones, with some missing. The sample shows about 2 million clones, roughly 95% of them seen only once. There are 15 residues in the CDR3. Germline V gene lookup returns CDR1 LNHDA and CDR2 SQIVND (reference sequence). V was clipped by 11 bases and J by 2 bases; unmatched bases: 4. Selected positively for CCR7 and CD45RO-negative, naive CD8 cells excluded terminally differentiated effector memory CD45RA+ cells.

The material sequenced was naive CD8+ T cells sorted from blood. The sequence was collected from a man aged 18 to 29 in good health. V usage is TRBV19 and J usage is TRBJ2-6; 12 bases map to TRBD1. The CDR3 bases are TGTGCCGCGGGGACAGGGGGCGCTGGGGCCAACGTCCTGACTTTC. Translation: CAAGTGGAGANVLTF.